This TCR beta chain was identified during a study of read filtering for tumor transcriptome and immune sequencing. Study at large: Whole-transcriptome libraries were prepared after DNase treatment. Findings and caveats of the study: In IR-seq, single-read clonotypes were roughly 80% of clonotypes but approximately 4% of reads.

Sampling of bone marrow took place during active disease in every patient. Molecular barcoded adaptors covering alpha/delta and beta/gamma chains were used on around 370 ng RNA. In TCRdb, the reads were re-called with MiXCR into one record per CDR3 protein. The repertoire holds approximately 61,000 distinct CDR3 sequences, with around 21% as singletons. Concerning this clonotype: Its antigen is as yet unknown. Germline is not matched at one junction end, which may reflect a read error.

Germline values: CDR1 LGHDT, CDR2 YNNKEL (reference sequence). This CDR3 has 16 amino acids. This sequence was found in a donor at least 40 years old with multiple myeloma. Sequenced: a population of CD138-negative cells sorted from bone marrow. The chain combines TRBV3-1 with TRBJ2-7, with 9 positions matching TRBD2. The CDR3 protein is CACSQVSSGSSYEQYF. CDR3 bases: TGTGCCTGCAGCCAAGTGAGTAGCGGGAGTTCCTACGAGCAGTACTTC.